The following is a T cell receptor beta chain sequence with its context. Its specificity is not known. The V and J ends lost 6 bases and 0 bases, in that order; junction bases with no gene match: 2. The CDR3 is made up of 13 amino acids. Germline CDR1 MDHEN, CDR2 SYDVKM. Primers included in the PCR were 60 Vbeta and 13 Jbeta primers. Libraries were prepared by immunoSEQ multiplex PCR; TCRdb keeps only in-frame clonotypes and omits some of them. The sample includes 150,000 to 200,000 clones, just under 80% of them seen just once. This sample is drawn from a study of cytomegalovirus exposure and HLA in healthy donors. Notes on the study in general: The authors enumerated 150 to 200 TCR beta chains as linked to cytomegalovirus.

The sequence was obtained from a man aged 18 to 35 in good health and CMV-seropositive. The chain joins TRBV28 to TRBJ2-7; TRBD2 matches 7 bases. Sequencing was carried out using PBMCs. CDR3 DNA sequence: TGTGCCAGCAGCGGGGACTACTCCTACGAGCAGTACTTC. This sequence encodes CASSGDYSYEQYF.